Shown below are 5 T cell receptor beta chains from a single sample sequenced in a study of blood T cell repertoires in COVID-19. The protocol was immunoSEQ multiplex PCR, while the TCRdb copy is restricted to in-frame clones and leaves out a portion. The sample carries about half a million clones, around 85% recorded once. The sample consisted of peripheral blood. The receptors come from a human donor in a cohort sampled during active COVID-19.

The genes are TRBV27 and TRBJ2-3; no reliable D call. V dropped 1 base and J dropped 4 bases, with 12 bases sitting between them. Germline values: CDR1 MNHEY, CDR2 SMNVEV (reference sequence). This CDR3 is 15 amino acids long. The CDR3 DNA reads as TGTGCCAGCAGTTTATATCAGGCTCACCCAGATACGCAGTATTTT. Protein: CASSLYQAHPDTQYF.

The CDR3 DNA reads as TGTGCCAGCAGCTTGCAGGGGAACACTGAAGCTTTCTTT. This codes for CASSLQGNTEAFF. V gene TRBV5-4 combines with J gene TRBJ1-1; D perhaps matches TRBD1 (5 bases). This CDR3 is built from 13 residues. Germline V CDR1 and CDR2: SGHNT, YYREEE (reference sequence). Between the trimmed V and J ends, which lost 1 base and 1 base, there was a span of 5 bases.

The V and J genes are TRBV5-1 and TRBJ1-6; 8 bases fit TRBD1. With 1 base clipped from V and 6 bases from J, the junction kept 9 bases outside the gene matches. From germline, CDR1 is SGHRS and CDR2 YFSETQ. There are 17 residues in the CDR3. The DNA of the CDR3 is TGCGCCAGCAGCTTGATGGGACAGGATTCTTTTAATTCACCCCTCCACTTT. Amino acids: CASSLMGQDSFNSPLHF. The whole variable domain, remainder taken from reference TRBV5-1 and TRBJ1-6, is KAGVTQTPRYLIKTRGQQVTLSCSPISGHRSVSWYQQTPGQGLQFLFEYFSETQRNKGNFPGRFSGRQFSNSRSEMNVSTLELGDSALYLCASSLMGQDSFNSPLHFGNGTRLTVT.

The rearrangement joins TRBV19 to TRBJ1-1, with TRBD1 as a possible D gene (6 bases). Germline V gene data show CDR1 as LNHDA and CDR2 as SQIVND (reference sequence). Trimming removed 4 bases at V and 0 bases at J, with 12 bases between. The length of the CDR3 is 15 residues. The chain's CDR3 is CASSTFSGVNTEAFF. CDR3 sequence (DNA): TGTGCCAGTAGTACCTTTTCAGGGGTGAACACTGAAGCTTTCTTT.

V is TRBV7-3 and J is TRBJ2-3; TRBD2 might be the D (6 bases). This CDR3 has 15 residues. Germline V CDR1 and CDR2: SGHTA, FQGTGA. The ends were cut back, 0 bases at V and 4 bases at J, with 11 bases in the middle. CDR3 sequence: CASSLTAGWADTQYF. CDR3 coding DNA: TGTGCCAGCAGCTTAACGGCGGGATGGGCAGATACGCAGTATTTT.